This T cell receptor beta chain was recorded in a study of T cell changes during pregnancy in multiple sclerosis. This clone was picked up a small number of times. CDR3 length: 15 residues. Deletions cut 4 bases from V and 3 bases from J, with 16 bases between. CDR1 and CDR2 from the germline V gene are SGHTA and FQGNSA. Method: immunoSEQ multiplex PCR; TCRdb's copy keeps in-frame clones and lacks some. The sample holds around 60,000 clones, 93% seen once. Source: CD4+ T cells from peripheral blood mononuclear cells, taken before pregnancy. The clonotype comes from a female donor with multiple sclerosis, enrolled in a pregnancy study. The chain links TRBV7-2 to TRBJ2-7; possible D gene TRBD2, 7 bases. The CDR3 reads CASSSVQGRGYEQYF. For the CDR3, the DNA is TGTGCCAGCAGCTCCGTGCAGGGGAGGGGCTACGAGCAGTACTTC. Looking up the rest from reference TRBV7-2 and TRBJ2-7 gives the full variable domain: GAGVSQSPSNKVTEKGKDVELRCDPISGHTALYWYRQSLGQGLEFLIYFQGNSAPDKSGLPSDRFSAERTGGSVSTLTIQRTQQEDSAVYLCASSSVQGRGYEQYFGPGTRLTVT.